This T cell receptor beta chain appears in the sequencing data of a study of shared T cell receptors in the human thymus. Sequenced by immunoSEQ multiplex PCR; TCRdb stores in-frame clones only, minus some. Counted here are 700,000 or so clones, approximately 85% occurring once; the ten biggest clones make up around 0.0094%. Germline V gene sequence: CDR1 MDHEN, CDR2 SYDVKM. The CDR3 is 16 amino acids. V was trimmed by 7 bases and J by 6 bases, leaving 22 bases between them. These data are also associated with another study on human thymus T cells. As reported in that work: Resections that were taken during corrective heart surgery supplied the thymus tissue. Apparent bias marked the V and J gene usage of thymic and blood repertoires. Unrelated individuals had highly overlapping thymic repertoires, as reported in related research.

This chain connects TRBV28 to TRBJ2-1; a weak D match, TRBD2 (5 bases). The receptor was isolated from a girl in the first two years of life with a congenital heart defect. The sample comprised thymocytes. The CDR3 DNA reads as TGTGCCAGCACCCCCGCTCGGGGAATGGTAGGCAATGAGCAGTTCTTC. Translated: CASTPARGMVGNEQFF.